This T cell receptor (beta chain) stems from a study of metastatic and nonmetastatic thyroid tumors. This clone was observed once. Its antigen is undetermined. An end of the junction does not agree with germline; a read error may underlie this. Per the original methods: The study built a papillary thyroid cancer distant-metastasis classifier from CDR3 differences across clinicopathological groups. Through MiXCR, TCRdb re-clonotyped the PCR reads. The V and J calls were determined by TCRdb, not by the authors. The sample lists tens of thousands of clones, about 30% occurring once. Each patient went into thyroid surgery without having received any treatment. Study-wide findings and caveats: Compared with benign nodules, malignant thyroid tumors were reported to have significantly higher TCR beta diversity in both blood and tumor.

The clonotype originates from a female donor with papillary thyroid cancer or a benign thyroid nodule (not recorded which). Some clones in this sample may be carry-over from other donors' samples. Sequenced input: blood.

CDR3 residues: CSASAQGRVTWELFF. For the CDR3, the DNA is TGCAGTGCTAGTGCACAGGGTAGGGTCACCTGGGAGCTGTTTTTT. The chain uses TRBV20-1 and TRBJ2-2; D perhaps matches TRBD1 (6 bases). Germline CDR1 reads DFQATT; CDR2 reads SNEGSKA (reference sequence). This CDR3 spans 15 amino acids.